This T cell receptor (beta chain) was captured in a study of T cell responses to AZD1222 COVID-19 vaccine. This clone was seen just once. Its antigen is still unknown. The CDR3 is 18 amino acids. From germline, CDR1 is SGHAT and CDR2 FQNNGV. The V gene lost 0 bases and the J gene lost 3 bases, with 21 bases spanning the gap. Produced via immunoSEQ multiplex PCR; TCRdb's table is partial and in-frame only. The sample carries about 140,000 clones, 90% to 95% recorded once. Study results and limitations: Nearly half of the spike-specific TCRs reportedly recognize variant regions that carry no mutations.

The starting material was peripheral blood, obtained 28 days after the second AZD1222 dose. The rearrangement uses TRBV11-2 and TRBJ2-7; D is possibly TRBD1 or TRBD2 (5 bases each). This clonotype was obtained from an adult who received the AZD1222 COVID-19 vaccine. CDR3 in amino acids: CASSLEFLGTADGYEQYF. The DNA of the CDR3 is TGTGCCAGCAGCTTAGAATTCTTGGGGACCGCGGACGGCTACGAGCAGTACTTC.